Following are 8 T cell receptor beta chains from one sample sequenced in a study of CD8+CD57+ T cells in acquired aplastic anemia. Patients sequenced had flow cytometry evidence of CD8+CD57+ cell expansion. According to the study, genomic DNA was the template for TCR beta VDJ and CDR3 profiling. In TCRdb, the reads were re-called with MiXCR into one record per CDR3 protein. Of hundreds of thousands of distinct CDR3 sequences in the sample, 82% are singletons; the top ten hold approximately 40%. Sample: sorted CD4+, CD8+, or CD8+CD57+ T cells (not recorded which) from PBMCs. The receptors derive from a human donor with aplastic anemia.

As concerns this clonotype: Its ends do not fully match the called genes, so a read error is possible. The chain couples TRBV7-9 to TRBJ1-1; D is unclear. CDR1 and CDR2 (germline): SEHNR, FQNEAQ (reference sequence). The CDR3 is 17 residues long. The CDR3 region is CASSVAGCYLANTEAFF. CDR3 nucleotide sequence: TGTGCCAGCAGCGTAGCGGGCTGTTACCTGGCGAACACCGAAGCTTTCTTT.

This chain uses TRBV7-2 with TRBJ2-3; TRBD2 is a possible D gene (6 bases). Between the trimmed V and J ends, which lost 3 bases and 15 bases, there was a span of 25 bases. Per germline, CDR1 SGHTA and CDR2 FQGNSA. The CDR3 length is 15 residues. The chain's CDR3 is CASSFGGSRDTKYYF. CDR3 in DNA: TGTGCCAGCAGCTTCGGGGGTAGTCGAGATACTAAGTATTATTTT.

The chain links TRBV7-9 to TRBJ1-1; TRBD1 is a possible D gene (6 bases). Germline-derived CDR1 and CDR2 are SEHNR and FQNEAQ (reference sequence). This CDR3 is built from 15 residues. Trimming removed 5 bases from V and 12 bases from J, with 25 bases in between. In DNA, the CDR3 is TGTGCCAGCAGCCGTCCCGGGGGCGAGTATGGCTACACTTTCTTT. As protein: CASSRPGGEYGYTFF. The complete variable domain, with remaining parts taken from reference TRBV7-9 and TRBJ1-1, reads DTGVSQNPRHKITKRGQNVTFRCDPISEHNRLYWYRQTLGQGPEFLTYFQNEAQLEKSRLLSDRFSAERPKGSFSTLEIQRTEQGDSAMYLCASSRPGGEYGYTFFGQGTRLTVV.

The chain employs TRBV7-8 and TRBJ1-1; possibly TRBD1 for D (6 bases). The CDR3 is made up of 15 amino acids. Germline V gives CDR1 SGHVS, CDR2 FQNEAQ. Trimming cost V 4 bases and J 10 bases, with 22 bases left between them. CDR3 residues: CASSWVGGAGAAAFF. As DNA, the CDR3 is TGTGCCAGCAGCTGGGTGGGGGGGGCGGGCGCTGCAGCTTTCTTT.

The chain carries TRBV9 and TRBJ1-1; perhaps TRBD1 as D (5 bases). CDR3 length: 15 amino acids. The V end was cut by 4 bases, the J end by 5 bases, with 18 bases between. Germline CDR1 is SGDLS and CDR2 is YYNGEE. The DNA for the CDR3 is TGTGCCAGCAGCTTAGATCTGACAGCGCAGACTGAAGCTTTCTTT. Translation: CASSLDLTAQTEAFF.

This clonotype was seen once. The J gene is TRBJ2-7, the V gene TRBV2; TRBD1 aligns across 7 bases. The CDR3 runs to 16 residues. Germline lookup yields CDR1 SNHLY and CDR2 FYNNEI. Trimming removed 7 bases from V and 5 bases from J; junction bases left unmatched: 17. The CDR3 protein is CASNGIGQDGKNEQYF. The CDR3 DNA reads TGTGCCAGCAATGGAATAGGACAGGACGGAAAGAACGAGCAGTACTTC.

Of note for this clonotype: In this CDR3 the conserved last residue, phenylalanine or tryptophan, is missing, so a read error is likely. It is unclear where the CDR3 begins or ends on the DNA, so no DNA is shown, and the CDR3 is as TCRdb lists it. V gene TRBV7-3 combines with J gene TRBJ2-3; no check of the table's D call, TRBD1, against the DNA was made. Germline-derived CDR1 and CDR2 are SGHTA and FQGTGA. The CDR3 is 12 residues long, ends included. This CDR3 reads CASSVRSGADYG.

Of note for this clonotype: At one of its ends the junction is not consistent with the germline gene, which may arise from a read error. The chain links TRBV2 to TRBJ1-6; a weak D match, TRBD1 (5 bases). This CDR3 spans 16 amino acids. Germline assignment: CDR1 SNHLY and CDR2 FYNNEI. DNA of the CDR3: TGTGCCAGCAGCGCAGACAGCGCGGCCTACTATGAGCAGCTCTTCTTT. Translating it yields CASSADSAAYYEQLFF.